This T cell receptor beta chain is from a study of graft-versus-host responses after intestinal transplantation. Here immunoSEQ multiplex PCR was the method, and the copy in TCRdb shows in-frame clones only, minus some. The profile shows about 130,000 clones, around nine tenths of them singletons. With 5 bases removed from V and 13 bases from J, the gap between germline ends came to 15 bases. CDR3 length: 13 residues. The germline gives CDR1 SGHAT, CDR2 FQNNGV. Comment on this clone: Its target is unknown.

The sample in question was unstimulated CD4+ T cells sorted from spleen or lymph node cells, obtained before intestinal transplant. This chain links TRBV11-2 with TRBJ1-6; no firm D call. The sequence was obtained from a human donor who received an intestinal transplant. This chain's CDR3 is CASSQREIFPLHF. DNA for the CDR3: TGTGCCAGCAGCCAAAGGGAAATATTTCCCCTCCACTTT.